This is a list of T cell receptor beta chains from one sample in a study of blood T cells in healthy people across ages. In TCRdb, the 5' RACE reads were re-called with MiXCR into one record per CDR3 protein. Of fewer than 800,000 distinct CDR3 sequences listed, around 21% were seen once; the top ten hold 3.5% to 4%. The source material was blood. The receptors stem from a man between 65 and 79 years old in good health. CDR3s leave out the opening cysteine and the closing phenylalanine or tryptophan. The order of the fields is V gene, CDR3 protein.

TRBV18	ASSPPRGVASGYKF
TRBV15	ATSRGGREVGYGYT
TRBV28	ASSFVTGNQPQH
TRBV6-2/TRBV6-3	ASSRQGVSEQF
TRBV9	ASSVEGLAGRTDTQY
TRBV28	ASSPPGFSYEQY
TRBV5-1	ASSPSPNQPQH
TRBV29-1	SVEVAYLGQGEGNEQF
TRBV5-1	ASSPIPGSTEAF
TRBV4-1	ASSYTSVHEQY
TRBV6-1	ASSRGLAPSYNEQF
TRBV7-8	ASSLGKDNEQF
TRBV5-5	ASSPAGQGAIYGYT
TRBV5-4	ASSLGQGLSGYT
TRBV2	ASSLQGREGTQY
TRBV24-1	ATSDHPTGDGETQY
TRBV7-9	ASSLGEREDYTGELF
TRBV4-1	ASSRGDRGNTEAF
TRBV4-1	ASSQGVAGRETQY
TRBV29-1	SVAFDFRADTQY
TRBV20-1	SARSPPGYEQY
TRBV5-4	ASSLAPGPATNEKLF
TRBV11-2	ASSLRGDSPFVSLH
TRBV11-2	ASSLAAGGDTQY
TRBV6-5	ASSPPKTYEQY
TRBV5-1	ASMTADTQY
TRBV11-2	ASSLGPISGQGPGNTIY
TRBV5-1	ASSLDFAANSYNEQF
TRBV3-1	ASSQFETGNEQY
TRBV12-3/TRBV12-4	ASSLNLVSAYEQY
TRBV7-2	ASTPRGSSGANVLT
TRBV7-9	ASSLGDGVNQPQH
TRBV20-1	SARTGTRWDMYEQY
TRBV7-8	ASSLKVTSDYGYT
TRBV7-2	ASSLSGQALNEQF
TRBV28	ASTPGQTYEQY
TRBV29-1	SVGTSGRGRETQY
TRBV6-2/TRBV6-3	ASSYSGSYGYGYT
TRBV2	ASSVFSRNEQF
TRBV10-3	AISESPGRERY
TRBV19	ASSKGTGVNQPQH
TRBV28	ATKGTKTSEKLF
TRBV5-1	ASSHSKASEKLF
TRBV5-4	AIPQGGQGANTQY
TRBV7-9	ASSLVVFTDRDSQETQY
TRBV20-1	SAWGGGGNEQF
TRBV19	ASSSSPFMNTEAF
TRBV10-3	AISEGGVSPYGYT
TRBV28	ASKTGTSPNPFYEQY
TRBV18	ASSPLGTGELF
TRBV2	ASSVPLLSEYEQY
TRBV13	ASSLAASRGQETQY
TRBV20-1	SATGTGGVAQY
TRBV6-5	ASRAGTSNQPQH